This paragraph covers one T cell receptor (beta chain) sequence. Its target is unknown. The sample belongs to a study of CD4 T cells in relation to SARS-CoV-2 and coronaviruses. Study-level findings and limits: In roughly 65% of donors, memory CD4+ clonotypes crossrecognized SARS-CoV-2 and at least one common cold coronavirus spike.

Assay used: immunoSEQ multiplex PCR; TCRdb lists only in-frame clones, some missing. This sample has about 26,000 clones, with around 78% found just once. This CDR3 region has 13 residues. Germline CDR1 LNHDA, CDR2 SQIVND (reference sequence). V was pared by 5 bases and J by 2 bases, with 6 bases between. CD4+ T cells from unexposed donors were obtained before the COVID-19 pandemic (2011-2018). CD4+ T cells were isolated from the cells after more than nine days of culture. Testing used SARS-CoV-2 S/N and four cold-coronavirus spikes on unexposed-donor CD4+ T cells, cells permitting. PBMCs were plated at two million per well in IL-2-containing medium. Fresh IL-2 medium replaced half the medium on days 3 and 7.

The sequencing input was CD4+ T cells from PBMCs, cultured in vitro. The chain employs TRBV19 and TRBJ1-4; TRBD1 might be the D (5 bases). The receptor was derived from a human donor in good health. CDR3 residues: CASSEGTNEKLFF. CDR3 in DNA: TGTGCCAGTAGTGAGGGGACTAATGAAAAACTGTTTTTT.